These T cell receptor beta chains were read from a single sample in a study of T cell repertoires in cytomegalovirus infection. Antigens of these TCRs are unknown. TCRdb reanalysed the reads using MiXCR and keeps one entry per CDR3 protein. The sample consists of fewer than 950,000 distinct CDR3 sequences, over 25% of them appearing once. This specimen consisted of cultured CD8+ T cells from PBMCs, obtained from culture after CMV antigen stimulation. These receptor sequences come from a human donor in good health (CMV status not recorded). Some clones in this sample may be carry-over from other donors' samples. Each CDR3 is given with its conserved first and last residue. Fields, in order: D gene, CDR3 length, clone size, V gene, J gene, CDR3 DNA, CDR3 protein. A D gene is named only where the DNA matches it firmly. Some rows mark clone size as missing; the rest say once, few, many or name a class of expanded clone.

-	15	few	TRBV5-5	TRBJ1-5	TGTGCCAGCAGCTTGCGGGACACTAGCAATCAGCCCCAGCATTTT	CASSLRDTSNQPQHF
-	15	many	TRBV5-1	TRBJ2-5	TGCGCCAGCAGCCGAGGGACCCACACAATGAAGACCCAGTACTTC	CASSRGTHTMKTQYF
TRBD1	16	-	TRBV5-1	TRBJ2-1	TGCGCCAGCAGCTTGGGAACAGGGGGCGTATTAAATGAGCAGTTCTTC	CASSLGTGGVLNEQFF
-	16	many	TRBV7-9	TRBJ2-1	TGTGCCAGCAGCTCCGGACAGTCGAGCTCCTACAATGAGCAGTTCTTC	CASSSGQSSSYNEQFF
TRBD2	21	-	TRBV12-3/TRBV12-4	TRBJ2-1	TGTGCCAGCAGTTTACCTACTAGCGGGGGGGCTAATTTTAGCTCCTACAATGAGCAGTTCTTC	CASSLPTSGGANFSSYNEQFF
TRBD1	18	many	TRBV7-2	TRBJ2-4	TGTGCCAGCAGCTCCCGGGACAGGCTGAGACTAGCCAAAAACATTCAGTACTTC	CASSSRDRLRLAKNIQYF
-	12	few	TRBV6-2/TRBV6-3	TRBJ1-2	TGTGCCACCGGACCGGGGGCAACTGGCTACACCTTC	CATGPGATGYTF
-	14	-	TRBV6-1	TRBJ2-1	TGTGCCAGTAGTGAATCCGATGAGTCCGATGAGCAGTTCTTC	CASSESDESDEQFF
TRBD1	14	-	TRBV7-6	TRBJ2-1	TGTGCCAGCAGCTTAGTGGGACAGCCATCTGAGCAGTTCTTC	CASSLVGQPSEQFF
TRBD1	15	-	TRBV7-4	TRBJ1-6	TGTGCCAGCAGCCACCCGGGACAGCCTAATTCACCCCTCCACTTT	CASSHPGQPNSPLHF
TRBD1	13	few	TRBV6-1	TRBJ2-7	TGTGCCAGCAGTGGGACAGGGGGGAACGAGCAGTACTTC	CASSGTGGNEQYF
-	21	few	TRBV25-1	TRBJ2-1	TGTGCCAGCAGTGAATATTTTGTGGGGGCAGGGAGTGGACCTAATGGTCATGAGCAGTTCTTC	CASSEYFVGAGSGPNGHEQFF
-	13	-	TRBV11-3	TRBJ2-2	TGTGCCAGCAGCCCCCAGGGAGCCGGGGAGCTGTTTTTT	CASSPQGAGELFF
TRBD2	13	-	TRBV7-9	TRBJ2-3	TGTGCCACTCTGACGGGGGGAACAGATACGCAGTATTTT	CATLTGGTDTQYF
-	15	few	TRBV27	TRBJ2-1	TGTGCCAGCAGTTCCCCGAGCCCATCCTACAATGAGCAGTTCTTC	CASSSPSPSYNEQFF
-	13	-	TRBV19	TRBJ1-2	TGTGCCAGCCGATACAGGGAATTCGATGGCTACACCTTC	CASRYREFDGYTF
TRBD1	16	-	TRBV12-3/TRBV12-4	TRBJ2-7	TGTACCAGCACCGTAAGTTTGCAGGGGGCGAAGGACGAGCAGTACTTC	CTSTVSLQGAKDEQYF
TRBD1	15	-	TRBV10-3	TRBJ1-2	TGTGCCATCAGTGAGTCCATAGGGACAGGCGGTGGCTACACCTTC	CAISESIGTGGGYTF
-	16	few	TRBV7-8	TRBJ1-5	TGTGCCAGCAGCTTAGTGGTGGAGGATAGCAATCAGCCCCAGCATTTT	CASSLVVEDSNQPQHF
-	12	few	TRBV6-2/TRBV6-3	TRBJ1-5	TGTGCCAGCAGTTACTGGAATCAGCCCCAGCATTTT	CASSYWNQPQHF
-	14	few	TRBV19	TRBJ2-3	TGTGCCAGTCGCGCTCTGGTCAGCACAGATACGCAGTATTTT	CASRALVSTDTQYF
-	13	many	TRBV7-8	TRBJ1-5	TGTGCCAGCAGCTTACGCAGCAATCAGCCCCAGCATTTT	CASSLRSNQPQHF
-	14	many	TRBV7-2	TRBJ1-1	TGTGCCAGCAGTAATTGGGGGATAAACACTGAAGCTTTCTTT	CASSNWGINTEAFF
-	17	once	TRBV6-2/TRBV6-3	TRBJ1-6	TGTGCCAGCAGTTACTCGAACCCTAGCTCCTATAATTCACCCCTCCACTTT	CASSYSNPSSYNSPLHF